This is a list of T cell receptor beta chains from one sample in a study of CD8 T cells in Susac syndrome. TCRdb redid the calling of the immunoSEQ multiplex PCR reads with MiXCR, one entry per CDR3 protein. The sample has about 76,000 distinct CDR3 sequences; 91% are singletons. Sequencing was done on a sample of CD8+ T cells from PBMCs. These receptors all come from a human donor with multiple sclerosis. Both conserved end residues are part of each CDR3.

CDR3: CASSLGVNQPQHF
V: TRBV27
J: TRBJ1-5
length: 13

CDR3: CASSLGDLAYEQYF
V: TRBV4-1
J: TRBJ2-7
length: 14

CDR3: CASSSVAGGVTGELFF
V: TRBV7-3
J: TRBJ2-2
length: 16

CDR3: CASSLSTGELFF
V: TRBV28
J: TRBJ2-2
length: 12

CDR3: CASSTDRGPHEQYF
V: TRBV5-4
J: TRBJ2-7
length: 14

CDR3: CASSLTVGNEKLFF
V: TRBV12-3/TRBV12-4
J: TRBJ1-4
length: 14

CDR3: CSAITATPYQRPTDTQYF
V: TRBV20-1
J: TRBJ2-3
length: 18

CDR3: CASSEGDSRETQYF
V: TRBV2
J: TRBJ2-5
length: 14

CDR3: CASSQVSSGGFPYEQYF
V: TRBV4-2
J: TRBJ2-7
length: 17

CDR3: CASRDGGPGELFF
V: TRBV19
J: TRBJ2-2
length: 13

CDR3: CASSSLAGGDSYEQYF
V: TRBV5-4
J: TRBJ2-7
length: 16

CDR3: CASSSNRDPYEQYF
V: TRBV7-9
J: TRBJ2-7
length: 14

CDR3: CASSEHENSYEQYF
V: TRBV6-4
J: TRBJ2-7
length: 14

CDR3: CASSQGTGESDGYTF
V: TRBV4-3
J: TRBJ1-2
length: 15

CDR3: CASSPHGGETQYF
V: TRBV7-6
J: TRBJ2-5
length: 13

CDR3: CASSGGTETQYF
V: TRBV6-5
J: TRBJ2-5
length: 12

CDR3: CASSQGATQETQYF
V: TRBV4-3
J: TRBJ2-5
length: 14

CDR3: CASSPRRVIYEQYF
V: TRBV27
J: TRBJ2-7
length: 14

CDR3: CSAPRAGGSSYEQYF
V: TRBV20-1
J: TRBJ2-7
length: 15

CDR3: CASSQAQYLDEQYF
V: TRBV4-1
J: TRBJ2-7
length: 14

CDR3: CASALGVNTEAFF
V: TRBV25-1
J: TRBJ1-1
length: 13

CDR3: CASSEGAGTYEQYF
V: TRBV2
J: TRBJ2-7
length: 14

CDR3: CASSSGPGWEQYF
V: TRBV12-3/TRBV12-4
J: TRBJ2-7
length: 13

CDR3: CASSYSPRADSPLHF
V: TRBV6-5
J: TRBJ1-6
length: 15

CDR3: CASSLLRGTDTQYF
V: TRBV11-2
J: TRBJ2-3
length: 14

CDR3: CASSWRGGGTEAFF
V: TRBV7-2
J: TRBJ1-1
length: 14

CDR3: CASSNRGRENIQYF
V: TRBV7-9
J: TRBJ2-4
length: 14

CDR3: CASSDGTGDYGYTF
V: TRBV5-6
J: TRBJ1-2
length: 14

CDR3: CASLESGANVLTF
V: TRBV3-1
J: TRBJ2-6
length: 13

CDR3: CASSLIDGTDTQYF
V: TRBV7-3
J: TRBJ2-3
length: 14

CDR3: CASRGITGFDTEAFF
V: TRBV2
J: TRBJ1-1
length: 15

CDR3: CASNRGMYQETQYF
V: TRBV12-3/TRBV12-4
J: TRBJ2-5
length: 14

CDR3: CSARATDRGYEQYF
V: TRBV20-1
J: TRBJ2-7
length: 14

CDR3: CASSRTSGDLWGSYNEQFF
V: TRBV28
J: TRBJ2-1
length: 19

CDR3: CSVERGADTQYF
V: TRBV29-1
J: TRBJ2-3
length: 12

CDR3: CASNLGSGYEQYF
V: TRBV28
J: TRBJ2-7
length: 13

CDR3: CASTPEDSYNEQFF
V: TRBV28
J: TRBJ2-1
length: 14

CDR3: CASSPRQGWSYEQYF
V: TRBV19
J: TRBJ2-7
length: 15

CDR3: CASSPTSDNEQFF
V: TRBV6-5
J: TRBJ2-1
length: 13

CDR3: CASSLGGGFQGALTEAFF
V: TRBV7-8
J: TRBJ1-1
length: 18

CDR3: CASSFLLRDLDSTDTQYF
V: TRBV11-2
J: TRBJ2-3
length: 18

CDR3: CAIGCCPYNEQFF
V: TRBV10-3
J: TRBJ2-1
length: 13

CDR3: CATSGKTTEAFF
V: TRBV15
J: TRBJ1-1
length: 12

CDR3: CASLPKWGVYGYTF
V: TRBV2
J: TRBJ1-2
length: 14

CDR3: CASSSVSISGANVLTF
V: TRBV12-3/TRBV12-4
J: TRBJ2-6
length: 16

CDR3: CASSQGPGQGSEETQYF
V: TRBV4-1
J: TRBJ2-5
length: 17

CDR3: CASSHGQAGERYEQYF
V: TRBV4-1
J: TRBJ2-7
length: 16

CDR3: CTSSQLAGYEQYF
V: TRBV4-1
J: TRBJ2-7
length: 13

CDR3: CASSVGVGAGYGYTF
V: TRBV9
J: TRBJ1-2
length: 15

CDR3: CASSQDQWGLAGGPYNEQFF
V: TRBV3-1
J: TRBJ2-1
length: 20

CDR3: CASSQGGYEQYF
V: TRBV3-1
J: TRBJ2-7
length: 12